A selection of T cell receptor beta chains follows, all from one sample in a study of blood T cell repertoires in COVID-19. Some clones are missing from TCRdb's copy, which holds only in-frame ones; the method was immunoSEQ multiplex PCR. The table has some 210,000 clones, around 90% seen once; the top ten hold 0.7% to 0.85%. The sequenced sample consisted of peripheral blood. The receptors stem from a man in his fifties or sixties with COVID-19, enrolled during active disease. Each CDR3 is given with its conserved first and last residue. D genes are given only for firm matches. A row's size may be missing; if present it is once, few, many or a size class.

j_call clone_size d_call v_call cdr3_length cdr3_aa cdr3_nt
TRBJ2-5 - TRBD2 TRBV19 16 CASSLGASGGGETQYF TGTGCCAGTAGTTTAGGAGCTAGCGGGGGGGGAGAGACCCAGTACTTC
TRBJ1-3 - - TRBV20-1 14 CSASIGSSGNTIYF TGCAGTGCTAGTATTGGGAGCTCTGGAAACACCATATATTTT
TRBJ2-7 - - TRBV4-2 14 CASSQAGLSYEQYF TGTGCCAGCAGCCAAGCGGGACTGTCCTACGAGCAGTACTTC
TRBJ2-4 - TRBD2 TRBV6-5 15 CASHTSGGGSLVQYF TGTGCCAGCCATACTAGCGGGGGGGGCAGTCTAGTTCAGTACTTC
TRBJ2-7 - TRBD2 TRBV27 15 CASSPRGGLSYEQYF TGTGCCAGCAGCCCCCGCGGGGGACTTTCGTACGAGCAGTACTTC
TRBJ1-6 - TRBD1 TRBV7-2 15 CASSFSPAGGSPLHF TGTGCCAGCAGCTTCAGTCCGGCAGGGGGTTCACCCCTCCACTTT
TRBJ2-7 - - TRBV11-2 13 CASSHGTGHEQYF TGTGCCAGCAGCCACGGGACTGGGCACGAGCAGTACTTC
TRBJ2-7 - TRBD2 TRBV28 16 CASSPEAGGWGYEQYF TGTGCCAGCAGTCCTGAAGCGGGAGGCTGGGGCTACGAGCAGTACTTC
TRBJ2-1 - - TRBV21-1 16 CASSKWASERYNEQFF TGTGCCAGCAGCAAATGGGCATCGGAGCGGTACAATGAGCAGTTCTTC
TRBJ2-7 - - TRBV4-2 11 CASSGGREQYF TGTGCCAGCAGCGGCGGCCGTGAGCAGTACTTC
TRBJ1-4 - TRBD1 TRBV30 17 CAWSVRTGTFSNEKLFF TGTGCCTGGAGTGTGCGGACAGGCACTTTTTCTAATGAAAAACTGTTTTTT
TRBJ2-3 once TRBD1 TRBV9 16 CASSVVGQGSTDTQYF TGTGCCAGCAGCGTAGTGGGACAGGGCTCCACAGATACGCAGTATTTT
TRBJ2-7 - - TRBV14 14 CASSQIDLTYEQYF TGTGCCAGCAGCCAAATCGATCTAACCTACGAGCAGTACTTC
TRBJ2-3 - TRBD2 TRBV11-3 15 CASSSGLAVSDTQYF TGTGCCAGCAGCTCGGGACTAGCGGTATCAGATACGCAGTATTTT
TRBJ2-3 - - TRBV7-9 13 CASSGLGTDTQYF TGTGCCAGCAGTGGGCTTGGCACAGATACGCAGTATTTT
TRBJ1-2 once - TRBV29-1 12 CSVGEPSYGYTF TGCAGCGTTGGGGAGCCGAGCTATGGCTACACCTTC
TRBJ2-7 once TRBD1 TRBV5-4 14 CASSLDRGSYEQYF TGTGCCAGCAGCTTGGACAGGGGCAGCTACGAGCAGTACTTC
TRBJ2-7 - - TRBV27 13 CASSSSSIHEQYF TGTGCCAGCAGTTCAAGCTCGATCCACGAGCAGTACTTC
TRBJ2-5 - TRBD2 TRBV30 15 CAWSVLAVRGETQYF TGTGCCTGGAGTGTACTAGCGGTAAGGGGAGAGACCCAGTACTTC
TRBJ1-2 few - TRBV4-1 17 CASSQMGRGSANYGYTF TGCGCCAGCAGCCAAATGGGGCGGGGCTCGGCTAACTATGGCTACACCTTC
TRBJ1-2 - - TRBV2 13 CEWRGGGNYGYTF TGTGAATGGCGGGGTGGGGGTAACTATGGCTACACCTTC
TRBJ2-1 - TRBD2 TRBV5-6 16 CASSLWYSGGYNEQFF TGTGCCAGCAGCTTGTGGTATAGCGGGGGATACAATGAGCAGTTCTTC
TRBJ1-2 once TRBD1 TRBV15 16 CATSRGESRQGDGYTF TGTGCCACCAGCAGAGGTGAGAGTAGACAGGGGGATGGCTACACCTTC
TRBJ1-5 - - TRBV28 13 CASSGGGNQPQHF TGTGCCAGCAGTGGGGGGGGCAATCAGCCCCAGCATTTT
TRBJ1-3 - TRBD1 TRBV5-1 16 CASSSGTGGSGNTIYF TGCGCCAGCAGCTCGGGGACAGGGGGCTCTGGAAACACCATATATTTT
TRBJ1-2 - - TRBV19 14 CASSMERGSYGYTF TGTGCCAGTAGTATGGAGCGGGGGAGCTATGGCTACACCTTC
TRBJ1-1 - - TRBV11-2 14 CASSWSGDGTEAFF TGTGCCAGCAGCTGGTCAGGGGATGGGACTGAAGCTTTCTTT
TRBJ1-1 - TRBD1 TRBV27 13 CASSLGTGTEAFF TGTGCCAGCAGTCTCGGGACAGGCACTGAAGCTTTCTTT
TRBJ1-1 - - TRBV2 13 CASIQGRNTEAFF TGTGCCAGCATACAGGGAAGGAACACTGAAGCTTTCTTT
TRBJ2-3 - - TRBV5-1 15 CASSLDPGNTDTQYF TGCGCCAGCAGCTTGGATCCGGGGAACACAGATACGCAGTATTTT
TRBJ1-5 - - TRBV5-6 14 CASSSGPAIKAQHF TGTGCCAGCAGCTCAGGCCCTGCAATCAAGGCCCAGCATTTT
TRBJ1-1 - - TRBV2 14 CASKWWEKDTEAFF TGTGCCAGCAAATGGTGGGAGAAGGACACTGAAGCTTTCTTT
TRBJ2-7 once TRBD2 TRBV19 15 CASSPRSSGPYEQYF TGTGCCAGTAGTCCTAGGTCTAGCGGACCCTACGAGCAGTACTTC
TRBJ2-4 once TRBD1 TRBV28 19 CASSLGTGGVFIAKNIQYF TGTGCCAGCAGTTTGGGGACAGGGGGTGTTTTTATTGCCAAAAACATTCAGTACTTC
TRBJ1-2 - TRBD1 TRBV29-1 15 CSVPDRGAQVYGYTF TGCAGCGTTCCAGACAGGGGGGCGCAGGTCTATGGCTACACCTTC
TRBJ1-2 - - TRBV19 15 CASHTGGATNYGYTF TGTGCCAGCCACACAGGAGGGGCCACTAACTATGGCTACACCTTC
TRBJ1-2 - TRBD1 TRBV2 14 CASGTTGGSGGYTF TGTGCCAGCGGCACCACAGGGGGCTCTGGTGGCTACACCTTC
TRBJ2-1 - - TRBV11-3 16 CASSLSGRSSYNEQFF TGTGCCAGCAGCCTGTCCGGGAGATCCTCCTACAATGAGCAGTTCTTC
TRBJ1-5 - - TRBV10-1 17 CASSEVAVETEDQPQHF TGCGCCAGCAGTGAGGTAGCTGTTGAGACAGAAGATCAGCCCCAGCATTTT
TRBJ2-7 - - TRBV29-1 12 CSAARGAGEQYF TGCAGCGCTGCCCGGGGGGCGGGCGAGCAGTACTTC
TRBJ2-5 - TRBD2 TRBV7-8 16 CASSRGLAGVGETQYF TGTGCCAGCAGCCGCGGACTAGCGGGAGTGGGGGAGACCCAGTACTTC
TRBJ1-5 - TRBD1 TRBV28 13 CASRGQGYQPQHF TGTGCCAGCAGAGGACAGGGTTATCAGCCCCAGCATTTT
TRBJ1-2 - TRBD1 TRBV9 15 CASSDLGQGLSGYTF TGTGCCAGCAGCGACCTGGGACAGGGATTAAGTGGCTACACCTTC
TRBJ1-6 - - TRBV2 12 CASSDEPSPLHF TGTGCCAGCAGTGATGAGCCCTCACCCCTCCACTTT
TRBJ2-1 - TRBD2 TRBV10-3 17 CAISDPFGLAGGLEQFF TGTGCCATCAGTGACCCATTTGGGCTAGCGGGGGGGTTAGAACAGTTCTTC
TRBJ1-3 - TRBD1 TRBV7-3 13 CASSDRDGNTIYF TGTGCCAGCAGCGACAGGGATGGAAACACCATATATTTT
TRBJ2-3 - TRBD2 TRBV19 15 CASRMRVREGYTQYF TGTGCCAGTCGAATGAGAGTCCGGGAGGGCTATACGCAGTATTTT
TRBJ1-5 - - TRBV27 16 CASSLSSPISNQPQHF TGTGCCAGCAGTTTATCGAGCCCGATTAGCAATCAGCCCCAGCATTTT
TRBJ2-3 - - TRBV9 15 CASSPRLEGTDTQYF TGTGCCAGCAGCCCTCGACTTGAAGGCACAGATACGCAGTATTTT
TRBJ1-2 - TRBD1 TRBV29-1 18 CSVAGDRKEEDVNYGYTF TGCAGCGTTGCTGGGGACAGAAAGGAGGAGGATGTGAACTATGGCTACACCTTC
TRBJ2-7 - - TRBV29-1 12 CSAQAANYEQYF TGCAGCGCCCAAGCGGCAAACTACGAGCAGTACTTC
TRBJ2-1 - - TRBV2 16 CASSQPREGADNEQFF TGTGCCAGCAGCCAACCTCGGGAGGGGGCAGACAATGAGCAGTTCTTC